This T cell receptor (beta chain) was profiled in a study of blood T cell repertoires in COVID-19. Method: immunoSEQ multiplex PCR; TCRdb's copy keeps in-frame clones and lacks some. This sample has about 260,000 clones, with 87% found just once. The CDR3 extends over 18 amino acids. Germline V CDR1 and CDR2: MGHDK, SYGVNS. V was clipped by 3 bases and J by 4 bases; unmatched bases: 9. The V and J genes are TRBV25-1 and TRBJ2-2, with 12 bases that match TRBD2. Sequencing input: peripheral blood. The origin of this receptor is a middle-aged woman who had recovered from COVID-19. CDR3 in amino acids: CASSDSRTSGVSTGELFF. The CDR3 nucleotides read TGTGCCAGCAGTGACTCAAGGACTAGCGGGGTGTCCACCGGGGAGCTGTTTTTT.